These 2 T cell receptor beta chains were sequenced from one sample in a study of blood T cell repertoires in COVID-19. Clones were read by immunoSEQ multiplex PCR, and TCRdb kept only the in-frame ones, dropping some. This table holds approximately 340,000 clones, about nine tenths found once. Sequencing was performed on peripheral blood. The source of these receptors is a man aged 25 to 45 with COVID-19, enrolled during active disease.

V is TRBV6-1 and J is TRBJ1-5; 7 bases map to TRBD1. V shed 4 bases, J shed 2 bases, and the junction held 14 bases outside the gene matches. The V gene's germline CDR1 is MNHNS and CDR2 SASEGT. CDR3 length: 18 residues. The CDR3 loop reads CASSARDRWTTGNQPQHF. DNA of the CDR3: TGTGCCAGCAGTGCCCGGGACAGATGGACGACGGGCAATCAGCCCCAGCATTTT.

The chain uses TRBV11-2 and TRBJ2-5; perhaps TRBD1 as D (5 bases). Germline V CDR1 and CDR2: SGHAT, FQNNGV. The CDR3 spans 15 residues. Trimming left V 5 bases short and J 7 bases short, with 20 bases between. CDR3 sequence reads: CASSLMRQYLGTQYF. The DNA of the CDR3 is TGTGCCAGCAGCCTCATGAGACAGTACCTAGGGACCCAGTACTTC.